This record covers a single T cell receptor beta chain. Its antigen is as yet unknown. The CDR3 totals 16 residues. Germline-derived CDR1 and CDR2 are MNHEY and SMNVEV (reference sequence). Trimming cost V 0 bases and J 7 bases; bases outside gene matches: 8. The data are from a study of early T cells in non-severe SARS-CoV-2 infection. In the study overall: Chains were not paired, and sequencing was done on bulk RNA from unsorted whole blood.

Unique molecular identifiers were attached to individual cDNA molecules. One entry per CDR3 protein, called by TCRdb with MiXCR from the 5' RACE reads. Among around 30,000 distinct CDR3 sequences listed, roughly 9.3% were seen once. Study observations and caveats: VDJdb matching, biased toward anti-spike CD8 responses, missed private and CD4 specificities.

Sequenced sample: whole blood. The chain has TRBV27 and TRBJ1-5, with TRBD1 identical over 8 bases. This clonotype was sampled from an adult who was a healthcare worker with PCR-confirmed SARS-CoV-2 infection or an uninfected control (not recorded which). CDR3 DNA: TGTGCCAGCAGTTTATCGGCCAGGGGGCGCGAACAGCCCCAGCATTTT. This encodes CASSLSARGREQPQHF.